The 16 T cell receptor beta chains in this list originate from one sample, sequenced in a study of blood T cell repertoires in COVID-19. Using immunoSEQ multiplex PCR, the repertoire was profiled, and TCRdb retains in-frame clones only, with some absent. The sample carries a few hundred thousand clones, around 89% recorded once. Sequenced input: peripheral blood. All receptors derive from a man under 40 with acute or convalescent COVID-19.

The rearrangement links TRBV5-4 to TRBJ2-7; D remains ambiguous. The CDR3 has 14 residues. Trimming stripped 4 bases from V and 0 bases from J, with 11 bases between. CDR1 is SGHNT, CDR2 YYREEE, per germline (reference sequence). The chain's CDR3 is CASSQDSLSYEQYF. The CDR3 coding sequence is TGTGCCAGCAGCCAAGACTCCCTCTCCTACGAGCAGTACTTC.

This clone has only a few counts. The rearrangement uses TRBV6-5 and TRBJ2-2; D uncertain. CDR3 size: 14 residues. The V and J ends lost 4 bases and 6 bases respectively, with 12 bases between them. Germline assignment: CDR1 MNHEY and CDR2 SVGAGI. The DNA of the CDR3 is TGTGCCAGCAGTTCTCCTCCAACGGCCGGGGAGCTGTTTTTT. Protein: CASSSPPTAGELFF.

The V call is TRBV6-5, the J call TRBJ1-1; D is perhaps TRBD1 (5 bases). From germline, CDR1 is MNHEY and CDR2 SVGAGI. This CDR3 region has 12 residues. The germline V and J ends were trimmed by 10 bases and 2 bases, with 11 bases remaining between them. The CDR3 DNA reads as TGTGCCACCAGGGCCCCAAACACTGAAGCTTTCTTT. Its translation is CATRAPNTEAFF.

The CDR3 spells CASSYAGLRSYEQYF. CDR3 nucleotides: TGTGCCAGCAGTTACGCGGGACTCAGATCCTACGAGCAGTACTTC. The chain is built from TRBV6-5 and TRBJ2-7, with a possible D match to TRBD2 (6 bases). CDR3 length: 15 residues. Germline-derived CDR1 and CDR2 are MNHEY and SVGAGI. V was clipped by 2 bases and J by 1 base, with 12 bases between them.

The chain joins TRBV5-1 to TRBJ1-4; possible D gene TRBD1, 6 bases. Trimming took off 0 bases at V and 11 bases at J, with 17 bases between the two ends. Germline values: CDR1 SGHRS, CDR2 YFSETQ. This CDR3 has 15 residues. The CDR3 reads CASSLAAREQGKLFF. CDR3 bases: TGCGCCAGCAGCTTGGCGGCGAGGGAACAGGGTAAACTGTTTTTT.

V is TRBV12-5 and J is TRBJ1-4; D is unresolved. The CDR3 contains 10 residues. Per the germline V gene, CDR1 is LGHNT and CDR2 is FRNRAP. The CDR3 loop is CGLPYEKLFF. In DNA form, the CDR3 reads TGTGGTCTCCCCTATGAAAAACTGTTTTTT.

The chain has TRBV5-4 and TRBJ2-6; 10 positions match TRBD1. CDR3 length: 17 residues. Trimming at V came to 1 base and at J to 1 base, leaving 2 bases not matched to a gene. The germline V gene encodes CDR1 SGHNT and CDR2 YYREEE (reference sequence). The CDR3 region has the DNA TGTGCCAGCAGCTTGAGGACAGGGGGATCTGGGGCCAACGTCCTGACTTTC. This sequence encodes CASSLRTGGSGANVLTF.

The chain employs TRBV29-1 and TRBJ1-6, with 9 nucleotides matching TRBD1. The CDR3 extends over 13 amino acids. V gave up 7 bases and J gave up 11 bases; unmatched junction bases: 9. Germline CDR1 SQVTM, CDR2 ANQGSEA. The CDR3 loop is CSATTGGGAPLHF. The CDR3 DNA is TGCAGCGCAACGACAGGGGGTGGGGCACCCCTCCACTTT.

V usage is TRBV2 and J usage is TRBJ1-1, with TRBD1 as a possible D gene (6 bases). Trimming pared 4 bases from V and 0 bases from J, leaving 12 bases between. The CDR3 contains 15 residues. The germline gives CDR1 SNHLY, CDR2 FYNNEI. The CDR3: CASSGQVGVNTEAFF. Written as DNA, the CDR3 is TGTGCCAGCAGTGGACAGGTTGGGGTGAACACTGAAGCTTTCTTT.

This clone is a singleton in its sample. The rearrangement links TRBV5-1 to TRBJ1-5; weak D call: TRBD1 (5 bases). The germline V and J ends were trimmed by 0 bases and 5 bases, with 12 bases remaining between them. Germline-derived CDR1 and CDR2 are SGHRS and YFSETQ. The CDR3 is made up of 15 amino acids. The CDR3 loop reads CASSLGAGSDQPQHF. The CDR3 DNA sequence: TGCGCCAGCAGCTTGGGGGCAGGGTCAGATCAGCCCCAGCATTTT.

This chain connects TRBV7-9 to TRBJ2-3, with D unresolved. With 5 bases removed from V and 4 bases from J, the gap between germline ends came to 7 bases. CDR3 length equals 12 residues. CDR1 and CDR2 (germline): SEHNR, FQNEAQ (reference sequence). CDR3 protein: CASSPSSDTQYF. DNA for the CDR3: TGTGCCAGCAGCCCGAGTTCAGATACGCAGTATTTT.

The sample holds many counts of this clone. The CDR3 protein is CASSQTGRVTEAFF. CDR3 DNA sequence: TGTGCCAGCAGTCAGACAGGGCGGGTCACTGAAGCTTTCTTT. The V and J genes are TRBV7-9 and TRBJ1-1; 7 nucleotides match TRBD1. CDR3 length equals 14 residues. Germline V gene data show CDR1 as SEHNR and CDR2 as FQNEAQ (reference sequence). The ends lost 6 bases at V and 4 bases at J; junction bases unmatched: 8.

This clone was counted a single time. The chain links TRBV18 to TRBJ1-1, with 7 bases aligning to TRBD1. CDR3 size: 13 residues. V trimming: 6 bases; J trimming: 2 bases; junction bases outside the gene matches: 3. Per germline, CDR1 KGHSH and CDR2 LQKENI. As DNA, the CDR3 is TGTGCCAGCTCGACAGGGCGTAACACTGAAGCTTTCTTT. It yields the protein CASSTGRNTEAFF.

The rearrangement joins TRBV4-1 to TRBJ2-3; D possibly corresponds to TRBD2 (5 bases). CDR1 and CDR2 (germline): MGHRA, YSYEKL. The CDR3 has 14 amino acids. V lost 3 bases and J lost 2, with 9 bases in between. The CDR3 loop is CASSQDFYTDTQYF. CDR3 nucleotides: TGCGCCAGCAGCCAGGACTTCTACACAGATACGCAGTATTTT.

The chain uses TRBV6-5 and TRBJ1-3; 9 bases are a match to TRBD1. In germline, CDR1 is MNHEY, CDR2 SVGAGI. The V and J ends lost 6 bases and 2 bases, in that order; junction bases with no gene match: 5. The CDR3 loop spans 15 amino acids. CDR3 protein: CASSRTGEPGNTIYF. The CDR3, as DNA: TGTGCCAGCAGCCGGACAGGGGAACCTGGAAACACCATATATTTT.

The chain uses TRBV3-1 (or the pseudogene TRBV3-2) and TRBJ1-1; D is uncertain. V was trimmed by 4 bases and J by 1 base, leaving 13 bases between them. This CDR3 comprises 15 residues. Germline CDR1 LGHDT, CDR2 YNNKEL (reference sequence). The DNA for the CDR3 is TGTGCCAGCAGCCGGGGAGGAGGTAGGAACACTGAAGCTTTCTTT. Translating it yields CASSRGGGRNTEAFF.